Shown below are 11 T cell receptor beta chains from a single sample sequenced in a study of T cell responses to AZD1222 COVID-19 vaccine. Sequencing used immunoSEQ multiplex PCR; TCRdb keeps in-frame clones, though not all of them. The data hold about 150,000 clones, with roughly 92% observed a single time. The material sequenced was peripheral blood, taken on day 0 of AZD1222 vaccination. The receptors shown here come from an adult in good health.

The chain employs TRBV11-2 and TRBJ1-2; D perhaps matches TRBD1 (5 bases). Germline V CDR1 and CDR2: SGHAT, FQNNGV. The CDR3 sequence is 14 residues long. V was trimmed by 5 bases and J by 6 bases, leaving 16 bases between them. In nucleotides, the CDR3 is TGTGCCAGCAGCCCCCTGGGGGAGACGAATGGCTACACCTTC. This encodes CASSPLGETNGYTF.

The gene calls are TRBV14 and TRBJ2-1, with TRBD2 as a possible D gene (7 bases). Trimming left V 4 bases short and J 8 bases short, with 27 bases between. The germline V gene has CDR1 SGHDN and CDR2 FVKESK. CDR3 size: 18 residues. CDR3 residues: CASSPIRLGSGDNYEQFF. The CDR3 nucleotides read TGTGCCAGCAGCCCAATTAGATTGGGCAGCGGGGACAATTATGAGCAGTTCTTC.

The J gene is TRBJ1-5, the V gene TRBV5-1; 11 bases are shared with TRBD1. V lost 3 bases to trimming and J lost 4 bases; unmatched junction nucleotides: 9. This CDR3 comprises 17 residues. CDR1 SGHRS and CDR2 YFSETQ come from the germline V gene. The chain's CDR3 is CASSWTGGRKTNQPQHF. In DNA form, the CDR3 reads TGCGCCAGCAGCTGGACAGGGGGCAGGAAGACGAATCAGCCCCAGCATTTT.

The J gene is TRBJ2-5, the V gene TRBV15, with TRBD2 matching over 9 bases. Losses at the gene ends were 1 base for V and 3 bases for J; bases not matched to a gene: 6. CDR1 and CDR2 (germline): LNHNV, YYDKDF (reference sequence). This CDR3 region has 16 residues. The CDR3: CATSRVRLAEEETQYF. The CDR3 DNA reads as TGTGCCACCAGCAGAGTCCGACTAGCGGAGGAAGAGACCCAGTACTTC.

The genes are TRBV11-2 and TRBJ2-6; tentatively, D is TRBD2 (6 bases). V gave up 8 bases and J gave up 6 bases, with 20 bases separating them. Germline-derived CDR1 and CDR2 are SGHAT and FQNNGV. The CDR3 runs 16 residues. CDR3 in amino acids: CASWGVKNGEANVLTF. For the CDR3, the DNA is TGTGCCAGCTGGGGGGTAAAGAACGGGGAGGCCAACGTCCTGACTTTC.

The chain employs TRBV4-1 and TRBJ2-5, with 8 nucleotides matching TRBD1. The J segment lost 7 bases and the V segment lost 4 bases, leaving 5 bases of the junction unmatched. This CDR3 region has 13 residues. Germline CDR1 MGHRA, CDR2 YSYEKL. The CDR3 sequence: CASSPGQDTTQYF. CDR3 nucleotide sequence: TGCGCCAGCAGCCCGGGACAGGATACGACCCAGTACTTC.

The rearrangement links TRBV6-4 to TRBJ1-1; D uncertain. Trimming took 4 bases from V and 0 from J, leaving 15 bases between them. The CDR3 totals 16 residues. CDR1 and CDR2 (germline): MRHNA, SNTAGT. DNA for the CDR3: TGTGCCAGCAGTGCCAAGGACCTAGATATGAACACTGAAGCTTTCTTT. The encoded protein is CASSAKDLDMNTEAFF.

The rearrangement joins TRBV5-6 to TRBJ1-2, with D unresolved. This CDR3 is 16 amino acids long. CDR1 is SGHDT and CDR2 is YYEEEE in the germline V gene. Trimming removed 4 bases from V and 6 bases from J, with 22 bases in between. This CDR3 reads CASSLSRTLRMDGYTF. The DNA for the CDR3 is TGTGCCAGCAGCCTATCTAGGACCCTGAGGATGGATGGCTACACCTTC.

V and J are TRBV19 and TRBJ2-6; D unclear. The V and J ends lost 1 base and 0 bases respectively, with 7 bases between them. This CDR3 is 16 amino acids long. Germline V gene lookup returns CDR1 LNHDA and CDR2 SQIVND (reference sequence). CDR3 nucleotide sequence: TGTGCCAGTAGTATAGGTGCGCACTCTGGGGCCAACGTCCTGACTTTC. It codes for CASSIGAHSGANVLTF.

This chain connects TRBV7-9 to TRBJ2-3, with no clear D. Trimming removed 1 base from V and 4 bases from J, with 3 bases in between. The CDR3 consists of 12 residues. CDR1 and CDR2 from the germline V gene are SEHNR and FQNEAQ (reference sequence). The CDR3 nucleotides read TGTGCCAGCAGCTTAGACGCAGATACGCAGTATTTT. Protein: CASSLDADTQYF.

The CDR3 loop reads CAWSVTGLRTEAFF. CDR3 bases: TGTGCCTGGAGTGTAACGGGGCTTCGGACTGAAGCTTTCTTT. This chain links TRBV30 with TRBJ1-1, with D possibly being TRBD1 (5 bases). CDR1 and CDR2 from the germline V gene are GTSNPN and SVGIG (reference sequence). Trimming took off 0 bases at V and 5 bases at J, with 13 bases between the two ends. The CDR3 covers 14 residues. The entire variable domain, with the rest obtained from reference TRBV30 and TRBJ1-1, is as follows: SQTIHQWPATLVQPVGSPLSLECTVEGTSNPNLYWYRQAAGRGLQLLFYSVGIGQISSEVPQNLSASRPQDRQFILSSKKLLLSDSGFYLCAWSVTGLRTEAFFGQGTRLTVV.